Here is one TCR beta chain with its context. The antigen remains undetermined. This specimen belongs to a study of CD8 T cells in ankylosing spondylitis. Overall study findings and caveats: A TCR beta motif of about 8 highly homologous variants seemed to mark ankylosing spondylitis blood.

TCRdb independently ran MiXCR on the 5' RACE reads; one entry per CDR3 protein. The table has about 840,000 distinct CDR3 sequences, roughly 10% seen once. Trimming pared 4 bases from V and 5 bases from J, leaving 11 bases between. The CDR3 loop spans 13 amino acids. The germline CDR1 and CDR2 sequences are SEHNR and FQNEAQ (reference sequence). The TCR sequence derives from a male donor with ankylosing spondylitis. Sequences were obtained from blood, either unsorted or a sorted T cell fraction (not recorded which). The chain employs TRBV7-9 and TRBJ2-5; no firm D call. CDR3 in amino acids: CASSSFYGETQYF. CDR3 nucleotide sequence: TGTGCCAGCAGCTCGTTTTATGGGGAGACCCAGTACTTC.